This is a list of T cell receptor beta chains from one sample in a study of blood T cell repertoires in COVID-19. Data came from immunoSEQ multiplex PCR; TCRdb stores just in-frame clones and leaves some out. Of tens of thousands of clones listed, less than 90% are singletons. The sample consisted of peripheral blood. These receptors all stem from a man aged 80 or over in a cohort sampled during active COVID-19. The CDR3 runs from the conserved cysteine through the conserved F or W. D genes are given only for firm matches.

D: -
J: TRBJ1-4
V: TRBV19
DNA: TGTGCCAGTACCCGGGAACAGGGCGACAATGAAAAACTGTTTTTT
CDR3: CASTREQGDNEKLFF

D: -
J: TRBJ2-1
V: TRBV5-4
DNA: TGTGCCAGCAGCTTGGCCCCGGGGAGCTCCTACAATGAGCAGTTCTTC
CDR3: CASSLAPGSSYNEQFF

D: -
J: TRBJ2-2
V: TRBV10-3
DNA: TGTGCCATCAGCTTGGCAGAGGGCGGGGAGCTGTTTTTT
CDR3: CAISLAEGGELFF

D: -
J: TRBJ2-3
V: TRBV19
DNA: TGTGCCAGTAGTCTAACAGGTTTTACGCAGTATTTT
CDR3: CASSLTGFTQYF

D: -
J: TRBJ1-5
V: TRBV6-2/TRBV6-3
DNA: TGTGCCAGCAGTCGTTATAGCAATCAGCCCCAGCATTTT
CDR3: CASSRYSNQPQHF

D: TRBD2
J: TRBJ2-3
V: TRBV7-2
DNA: TGTGCCAGCAGCTTAGTCGGCGGGAGGGCCCCAGATACGCAGTATTTT
CDR3: CASSLVGGRAPDTQYF

D: TRBD1
J: TRBJ1-2
V: TRBV7-2
DNA: TGTGCCAGCAGCCCGCAAAACCCAGACAGGGGGCAAGGCTACACCTTC
CDR3: CASSPQNPDRGQGYTF

D: -
J: TRBJ2-6
V: TRBV7-3
DNA: TGTGCCAGCAGCCCTGTCGTCGGGGTGGGAGGGGCCAACGTCCTGACTTTC
CDR3: CASSPVVGVGGANVLTF

D: -
J: TRBJ1-2
V: TRBV7-9
DNA: TGTGCCAGCAGCTTAGAAGGGAGACCACATGGCTACACCTTC
CDR3: CASSLEGRPHGYTF

D: TRBD2
J: TRBJ2-1
V: TRBV3-1/TRBV3-2
DNA: TGTGCCAGCAGCTGGACTAGCGGGTACAATGAGCAGTTCTTC
CDR3: CASSWTSGYNEQFF

D: -
J: TRBJ2-3
V: TRBV5-5
DNA: TGTGCCAGCAGCCAGACTAGAGATACGCAGTATTTT
CDR3: CASSQTRDTQYF